The TCR beta chain described here comes from a study of blood T cell repertoires in COVID-19. The data were produced by immunoSEQ multiplex PCR, yet TCRdb's version contains in-frame clones alone and is incomplete. The sample has fewer than 250,000 clones; approximately 81% are singletons. This receptor was taken from a young man with active or convalescent COVID-19. Sample: peripheral blood.

The CDR3 nucleotides read TGTGCCGCGGGCCTATATAATTCACCCCTCCACTTT. Its protein product is CAAGLYNSPLHF. This chain uses TRBV15 with TRBJ1-6; no clear D. Trimming stripped 11 bases from V and 4 bases from J, with 9 bases between. Germline CDR1 and CDR2: LNHNV and YYDKDF (reference sequence). The CDR3 loop spans 12 amino acids.